This TCR beta chain was documented in a study of blood T cell repertoires in COVID-19. Study details: COVID-19 samples, acute and convalescent, were from the United States, Italy and Spain. In each case, the material was cDNA or gDNA derived from T cells, B-cell-depleted T cells, or PBMCs.

In the authors' methods: Estimated nucleated cell counts came from reference gene primer amplification. Libraries were prepared by immunoSEQ multiplex PCR; TCRdb keeps only in-frame clonotypes and omits some of them. The V and J calls and clone size come from that table; D and trimming were worked out from the DNA. The sample shows roughly 43,000 clones, roughly four fifths of them seen only once. CDR1 SGHRS and CDR2 YFSETQ come from the germline V gene. The CDR3 is 15 residues long. The trim removed 6 bases at V and 1 base at J, leaving 5 bases unmatched. This sequence originates from a woman of 80 years or more with acute or convalescent COVID-19. This chain uses TRBV5-1 with TRBJ2-3, with 10 bases lining up with TRBD2. Sequencing was performed on peripheral blood. The CDR3 loop reads CASKALAGGTDTQYF. The CDR3 region has the DNA TGCGCCAGCAAGGCCCTAGCGGGGGGCACAGATACGCAGTATTTT.